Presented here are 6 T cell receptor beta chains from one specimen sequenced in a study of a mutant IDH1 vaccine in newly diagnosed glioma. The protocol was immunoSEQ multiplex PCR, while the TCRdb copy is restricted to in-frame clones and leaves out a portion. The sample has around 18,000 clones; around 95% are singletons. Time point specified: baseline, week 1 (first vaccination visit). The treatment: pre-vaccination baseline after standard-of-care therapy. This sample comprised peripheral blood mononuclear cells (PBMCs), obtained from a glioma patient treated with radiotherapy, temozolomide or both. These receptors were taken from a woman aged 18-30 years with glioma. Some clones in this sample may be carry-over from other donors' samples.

Here the CDR3 reads CASSSTILGAGERGNTIYF. As DNA, the CDR3 is TGTGCCAGCAGCTCCACAATACTTGGTGCAGGGGAACGTGGAAACACCATATATTTT. The chain combines TRBV5-4 with TRBJ1-3; a possible D gene is TRBD1 (6 bases). This CDR3 has 19 amino acids. The germline CDR1 and CDR2 sequences are SGHNT and YYREEE (reference sequence). Between the trimmed V and J ends, which lost 3 bases and 3 bases, there was a span of 25 bases. Filled out from reference TRBV5-4 and TRBJ1-3, the complete variable domain reads ETGVTQSPTHLIKTRGQQVTLRCSSQSGHNTVSWYQQALGQGPQFIFQYYREEENGRGNFPPRFSGLQFPNYSSELNVNALELDDSALYLCASSSTILGAGERGNTIYFGEGSWLTVV.

The DNA of the CDR3 is TGTGCCAGCAGCTTACTTTATAACACCGGGGAGCTGTTTTTT. Protein sequence: CASSLLYNTGELFF. This rearrangement joins TRBV7-9 to TRBJ2-2; D uncertain. The CDR3 consists of 14 residues. The germline V and J ends were trimmed by 2 bases and 2 bases, with 6 bases remaining between them. Germline CDR1 and CDR2: SEHNR and FQNEAQ (reference sequence).

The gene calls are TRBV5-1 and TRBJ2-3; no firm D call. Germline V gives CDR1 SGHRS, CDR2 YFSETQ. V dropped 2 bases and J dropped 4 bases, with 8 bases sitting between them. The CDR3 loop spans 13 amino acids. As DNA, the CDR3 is TGCGCCAGCAGCTTACGGCAGGCAGATACGCAGTATTTT. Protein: CASSLRQADTQYF.

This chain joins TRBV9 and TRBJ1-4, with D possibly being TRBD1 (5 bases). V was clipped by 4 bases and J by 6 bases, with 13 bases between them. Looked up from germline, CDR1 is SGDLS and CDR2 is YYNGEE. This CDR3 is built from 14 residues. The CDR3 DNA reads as TGTGCCAGCAGCTCGGGGGGGAGTGATGAAAAACTGTTTTTT. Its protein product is CASSSGGSDEKLFF.

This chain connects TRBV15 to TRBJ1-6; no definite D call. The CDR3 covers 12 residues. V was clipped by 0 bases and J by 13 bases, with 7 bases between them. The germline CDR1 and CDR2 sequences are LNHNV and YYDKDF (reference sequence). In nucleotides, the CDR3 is TGTGCCACCAGCAGAGATTTTGGGCCCCTCCACTTT. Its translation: CATSRDFGPLHF.

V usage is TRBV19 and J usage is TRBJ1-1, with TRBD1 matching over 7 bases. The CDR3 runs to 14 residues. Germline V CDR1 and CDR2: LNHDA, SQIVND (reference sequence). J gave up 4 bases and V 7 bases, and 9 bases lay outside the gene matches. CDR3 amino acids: CASKGTAAGTEAFF. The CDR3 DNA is TGTGCCAGTAAAGGGACAGCCGCCGGCACTGAAGCTTTCTTT.